The 20 T cell receptor beta chains below were found in one sample sequenced in a study of T cells after yellow fever vaccination (dated by TCRdb to about 2019). The library relied on 5' RACE. For sequencing, an Illumina NovaSeq 6000 was employed. Starting from the raw public reads, TCRdb applied fastp trimming at Q25, assembled clones with MiXCR and retained in-frame beta chains. Under each unique CDR3 protein, matching rows form one entry showing the most common genes and DNA. Counted in this sample were approximately 300,000 distinct CDR3 sequences; approximately 12% of them appeared once. The ten largest clones take up about 3% of the sample. The treatment or condition label for this specimen denotes: live attenuated yellow fever vaccine strain. Material: CD4+ T cells sorted from PBMCs, obtained 45 days after the yellow fever booster vaccination. The receptors shown here come from a man younger than 30 who received the YFV17D yellow fever vaccine.

The table lists this clonotype with a few counts. V and J are TRBV10-3 and TRBJ2-7; 7 positions agree with TRBD1. V lost 7 bases to trimming and J lost 5 bases; unmatched junction nucleotides: 5. The CDR3 consists of 12 residues. CDR1 and CDR2 (germline): ENHRY, SYGVKD. The CDR3 sequence is CAITQRGHEQYF. In DNA form, the CDR3 reads TGTGCCATCACCCAGAGGGGGCACGAGCAGTACTTC.

This clonotype came up many times. The CDR3 is CASSSGTSGYNEQFF. The CDR3, as DNA: TGTGCCAGCAGTTCCGGGACTAGCGGTTACAATGAGCAGTTCTTC. This sequence joins TRBV6-2 or TRBV6-3 and TRBJ2-1; 11 nucleotides line up with TRBD2. CDR1 and CDR2 from the germline V gene are MNHEY and SVGEGT. J lost 4 bases, V lost 4 bases, and 3 bases had no gene match. The CDR3 has 15 residues.

In its sample, this clonotype was seen a few times. The V call is TRBV12-3 or TRBV12-4, the J call TRBJ2-3, with D tentatively TRBD1 (5 bases). The CDR3 totals 13 residues. V gave up 6 bases and J gave up 5 bases, with 12 bases separating them. For the CDR3, the DNA is TGTGCCAGCAGGAGAGTGCAGGGAGATACGCAGTATTTT. As protein: CASRRVQGDTQYF.

This clonotype was detected only a few times. A much larger clone lies a single base off, so this may be a read error. The V call is TRBV3-1, the J call TRBJ2-2, with D unresolved. CDR1 LGHDT and CDR2 YNNKEL come from the germline V gene (reference sequence). The CDR3 covers 12 residues. Trimming removed 0 bases at V and 4 bases at J, with 0 bases between. CDR3: CASSQDTGELFF. The CDR3 DNA reads TGTGCCAGCAGCCAAGACACCGGGGAGCTGTTTTTT.

The CDR3 sequence is CASSLMQGNTEAFF. CDR3 DNA: TGCGCCAGCAGCTTGATGCAGGGGAACACTGAAGCTTTCTTT. The chain uses TRBV5-1 and TRBJ1-1; the D gene is possibly TRBD1 (5 bases). Trimming removed 1 base from V and 1 base from J, with 8 bases in between. Per the germline V gene, CDR1 is SGHRS and CDR2 is YFSETQ. The length of the CDR3 is 14 residues.

The V and J genes are TRBV5-1 and TRBJ1-1, with 12 bases identical to TRBD1. J was trimmed by 8 bases and V by 2 bases; bases with no gene match: 7. The CDR3 runs 15 residues. The germline V gene has CDR1 SGHRS and CDR2 YFSETQ. The CDR3 reads CASSFPGQGAAEAFF. The CDR3 region has the DNA TGCGCCAGCAGCTTTCCGGGACAGGGGGCTGCCGAAGCTTTCTTT.

This clonotype was detected a few times. The genes are TRBV4-2 and TRBJ1-1; tentatively, D is TRBD1 (6 bases). Germline V gives CDR1 LGHNA, CDR2 YNFKEQ. V was trimmed by 1 base and J by 5 bases, leaving 11 bases between them. CDR3 length: 14 amino acids. The CDR3 nucleotides are TGTGCCAGCAGCCAAGTACAGGGAGGGACTGAAGCTTTCTTT. Amino acids: CASSQVQGGTEAFF.

In its sample, this clonotype was seen many times. This chain links TRBV9 with TRBJ1-4, with 9 bases that match TRBD1. V lost 4 bases to trimming and J lost 7 bases; unmatched junction nucleotides: 5. Germline V gives CDR1 SGDLS, CDR2 YYNGEE. This CDR3 has 14 amino acids. CDR3 sequence (DNA): TGTGCCAGCAGCTCCACAGGGGGCGGTGAAAAACTGTTTTTT. This translates into CASSSTGGGEKLFF.

V gene TRBV29-1 combines with J gene TRBJ2-3; D might be TRBD2 (7 bases). Germline CDR1 is SQVTM and CDR2 is ANQGSEA. The CDR3 runs to 16 residues. V lost 6 bases, J lost 3 bases, and 22 bases lay in between. The CDR3 is CSVVDRTSFYTDTQYF. For the CDR3, the DNA is TGCAGCGTCGTCGACAGGACTAGTTTTTATACAGATACGCAGTATTTT.

A few counts support this clonotype. The chain employs TRBV23-1 and TRBJ2-2, with 10 bases that match TRBD2. TRBV23-1 has ORF status, its function being uncertain. This CDR3 region has 17 residues. Trimming removed 4 bases from V and 17 bases from J; junction bases left unmatched: 22. The DNA for the CDR3 is TGCGCCAGCAGTCCTGCACCTAGCCTAGCGGGGGTCGTAGCTGTTTTTTTT. This encodes CASSPAPSLAGVVAVFF.

The chain recombines TRBV12-3 or TRBV12-4 with TRBJ1-5; D is unclear. The V end was cut by 4 bases, the J end by 0 bases, with 10 bases between. This CDR3 is 15 amino acids long. The CDR3 DNA sequence: TGTGCCAGCAGTTCTGGGGTATATAGCAATCAGCCCCAGCATTTT. It specifies CASSSGVYSNQPQHF.

The J gene is TRBJ2-3, the V gene TRBV20-1; 8 nucleotides align to TRBD2. This CDR3 has 14 residues. Per germline, CDR1 DFQATT and CDR2 SNEGSKA (reference sequence). The trim removed 6 bases at V and 2 bases at J, leaving 7 bases unmatched. The CDR3 DNA is TGCAGTGCAGCGGGAGACTCGATCACAGATACGCAGTATTTT. Residues: CSAAGDSITDTQYF.

This clonotype was counted a few times. The chain combines TRBV12-3 or TRBV12-4 with TRBJ1-2; D call uncertain. V dropped 3 bases and J dropped 2 bases, with 13 bases sitting between them. The CDR3 contains 15 residues. Here the CDR3 reads CASSFGQMKNYGYTF. CDR3 nucleotide sequence: TGTGCCAGCAGTTTCGGGCAGATGAAAAACTATGGCTACACCTTC.

The chain uses TRBV23-1 and TRBJ2-7; the D gene could be TRBD1 or TRBD2 (5 bases each). TRBV23-1 is an ORF; its function is uncertain. With 3 bases removed from V and 2 bases from J, the gap between germline ends came to 17 bases. This CDR3 spans 16 amino acids. DNA of the CDR3: TGCGCCAGCAGTCAGCGGAACCGGGACCCCCCCTACGAGCAGTACGTC. Translating it yields CASSQRNRDPPYEQYV.

This clonotype appeared once. This chain joins TRBV6-1 and TRBJ2-4, with 8 bases identical to TRBD1. After removal of 9 bases from V and 1 base from J, the junction contained 5 bases not matched to a gene. The CDR3 covers 14 residues. CDR1 MNHNS and CDR2 SASEGT come from the germline V gene. This chain's CDR3 is CARTGGSAKNIQYF. Written as DNA, the CDR3 is TGTGCCAGAACAGGGGGTAGTGCCAAAAACATTCAGTACTTC.

About this clonotype: The junction departs from the called germline gene at one end, perhaps through a read error. The chain carries TRBV7-6 and TRBJ1-4, with D perhaps TRBD1 (6 bases). CDR1 is SGHVS and CDR2 is FNYEAQ in the germline V gene. This CDR3 spans 12 amino acids. The CDR3 DNA is TGTGCCAGCAGCCAGAGGGGGGAAAAACTGATTTTT. This sequence encodes CASSQRGEKLIF.

This clonotype was found a few times. The J gene is TRBJ2-7, the V gene TRBV7-2; no firm D call. The CDR3 has 12 residues. Germline CDR1 is SGHTA and CDR2 is FQGNSA. Between the trimmed V and J ends, which lost 5 bases and 4 bases, there was a span of 9 bases. The CDR3 nucleotides read TGTGCCAGCAGCCTGAAGCGATACGAGCAGTACTTC. Its translation is CASSLKRYEQYF.

The chain has TRBV20-1 and TRBJ2-7, with D hard to call. Germline V gives CDR1 DFQATT, CDR2 SNEGSKA (reference sequence). V was shortened by 2 bases and J by 1 base, with 6 bases between the two germline ends. The CDR3 has 12 amino acids. The CDR3 loop reads CSARKQSYEQYF. DNA for the CDR3: TGCAGTGCTAGAAAGCAGTCCTACGAGCAGTACTTC.

V gene TRBV6-5 combines with J gene TRBJ2-3; 9 bases align to TRBD2. CDR3 length: 15 residues. Trimming removed 2 bases from V and 7 bases from J; junction bases left unmatched: 7. Looked up from germline, CDR1 is MNHEY and CDR2 is SVGAGI. The CDR3 loop reads CASSYAGGALNTQYF. In DNA, the CDR3 is TGTGCCAGCAGTTACGCGGGGGGGGCCCTAAATACGCAGTATTTT.

The chain has TRBV9 and TRBJ2-2, with D maybe TRBD1 (6 bases). Per the germline V gene, CDR1 is SGDLS and CDR2 is YYNGEE. V lost 2 bases and J lost 5, with 7 bases in between. The CDR3 spans 13 residues. The DNA for the CDR3 is TGTGCCAGCAGCGTGCAGGGGACCGGGGAGCTGTTTTTT. It yields the protein CASSVQGTGELFF.